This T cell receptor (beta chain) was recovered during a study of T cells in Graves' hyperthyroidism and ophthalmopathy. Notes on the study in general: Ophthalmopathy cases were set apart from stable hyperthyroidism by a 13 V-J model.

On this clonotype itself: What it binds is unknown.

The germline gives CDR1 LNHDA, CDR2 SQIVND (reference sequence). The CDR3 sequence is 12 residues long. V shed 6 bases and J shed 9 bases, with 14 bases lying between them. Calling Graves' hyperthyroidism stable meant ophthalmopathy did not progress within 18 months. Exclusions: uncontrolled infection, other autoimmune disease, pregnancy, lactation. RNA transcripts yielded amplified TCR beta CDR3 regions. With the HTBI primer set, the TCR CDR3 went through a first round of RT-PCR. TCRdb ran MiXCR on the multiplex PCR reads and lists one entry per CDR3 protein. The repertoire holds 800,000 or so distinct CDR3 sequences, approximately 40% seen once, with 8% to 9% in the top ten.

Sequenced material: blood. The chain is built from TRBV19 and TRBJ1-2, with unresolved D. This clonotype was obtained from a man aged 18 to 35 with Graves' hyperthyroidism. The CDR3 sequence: CASSPQDDSYTF. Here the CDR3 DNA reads TGTGCCAGTAGCCCCCAAGACGACAGCTACACCTTC.